The rows below give T cell receptor beta chains drawn from one sample of a study of cytomegalovirus exposure and HLA in healthy donors. Some clones are missing from TCRdb's copy, which holds only in-frame ones; the method was immunoSEQ multiplex PCR. The sample holds 200,000 to 250,000 clones, over 75% seen once. The sample was PBMCs. The receptors shown here come from a woman aged 18 to 35 in good health and CMV-seropositive. Both conserved end residues are part of each CDR3. A D gene is named only where the DNA matches it firmly. Clone size is given for some rows only: seen once, a few or many times, or a class if the clone is expanded.

J gene | V gene | D gene | clone size | CDR3 DNA | CDR3 protein
TRBJ2-3 | TRBV5-1 | TRBD2 | once | TGCGCCAGCAGCATGGGGGGAGGGGAAGAAGATACGCAGTATTTT | CASSMGGGEEDTQYF
TRBJ1-1 | TRBV2 | - | - | TGTGCCAGCAGCAGGGGCGTGAGAACTGAAGCTTTCTTT | CASSRGVRTEAFF
TRBJ2-7 | TRBV15 | - | - | TGTGCCACCAGCAGAGACAGGGCTAGCTCCTACGAGCAGTACTTC | CATSRDRASSYEQYF
TRBJ1-2 | TRBV28 | - | - | TGTGCCAGCAGTTTATTACCAGGGGAGGGCTATGGCTACACCTTC | CASSLLPGEGYGYTF
TRBJ1-1 | TRBV6-6 | - | - | TGTGCCAGCAGTTATGTTCCCACGAGTATGAACACTGAAGCTTTCTTT | CASSYVPTSMNTEAFF
TRBJ1-5 | TRBV28 | - | - | TGTGCCAGCAGTTCCCCTCGCAGGTACGGCAATCAGCCCCAGCATTTT | CASSSPRRYGNQPQHF
TRBJ2-3 | TRBV28 | - | - | TGTGCCAGCAGTTTTAGTCCCGGAGATACGCAGTATTTT | CASSFSPGDTQYF
TRBJ2-3 | TRBV7-3 | TRBD1 | - | TGTGCCAGATGGACTGGGGCCCGGACAGGGGGCCCAGATACGCAGTATTTT | CARWTGARTGGPDTQYF
TRBJ2-3 | TRBV30 | - | - | TGTGCCTGGAACCTACTTGAGGAGCAGACAGATACGCAGTATTTT | CAWNLLEEQTDTQYF
TRBJ2-1 | TRBV5-1 | - | - | TGCGCCAGCAGCTTGAATTTGCCTGTCGAGGGGGCCTACAATGAGCAGTTCTTC | CASSLNLPVEGAYNEQFF
TRBJ1-1 | TRBV6-6 | - | - | TGTGCCAGCAGTGCCGCTCCGGGACAAAGAACTGAAGCTTTCTTT | CASSAAPGQRTEAFF
TRBJ2-5 | TRBV10-3 | TRBD2 | - | TGTGCCATCAGTGACTCTTTGGGACGGACTAGCGGGTTCAGAGGGGAGACCCAGTACTTC | CAISDSLGRTSGFRGETQYF
TRBJ1-2 | TRBV11-2 | TRBD1 | - | TGTGCCAGCAGCCTGGACAGGCACTATGGCTACACCTTC | CASSLDRHYGYTF
TRBJ2-5 | TRBV18 | TRBD1 | - | TGTGCCAGCTCACCTAATGGACAGGGGGGGACCCAGTACTTC | CASSPNGQGGTQYF
TRBJ1-2 | TRBV6-5 | - | - | TGTGCCAGCAGTTACCTGACAGGCGATGGCTACACCTTC | CASSYLTGDGYTF
TRBJ1-2 | TRBV18 | TRBD1 | - | TGTGCCAGCTCACTCGACAGGGGCGGCTATGGCTACACCTTC | CASSLDRGGYGYTF
TRBJ1-4 | TRBV9 | - | - | TGTGCCAGCAGCGTATCCGCCGTTGGAGACCGTAATGAAAAACTGTTTTTT | CASSVSAVGDRNEKLFF
TRBJ1-1 | TRBV5-1 | TRBD1 | - | TGCGCCAGCAGCTACCGCCCCAGGGGGCCCATGAACACTGAAGCTTTCTTT | CASSYRPRGPMNTEAFF
TRBJ1-2 | TRBV10-3 | TRBD1 | - | TGTGCCATCAGTGAGTCCAGGGGGCAAACCTATGGCTACACCTTC | CAISESRGQTYGYTF
TRBJ2-7 | TRBV10-3 | TRBD2 | - | TGTGCCATCAGCCCTTATTTGGACGGACTAGCGGGAGGGCTCCACGAGCAGTACTTC | CAISPYLDGLAGGLHEQYF
TRBJ1-1 | TRBV19 | TRBD1 | once | TGTGCCTGCGGACAGGGCCATACTGAAGCTTTCTTT | CACGQGHTEAFF
TRBJ2-7 | TRBV6-6 | TRBD2 | - | TGTGCCAGCAGTTACTCGAGCGGGAGGGGTTACGAGCAGTACTTC | CASSYSSGRGYEQYF
TRBJ1-4 | TRBV2 | - | - | TGTGCCAGCATAGGAGGGACTAATGAAAAACTGTTTTTT | CASIGGTNEKLFF
TRBJ1-2 | TRBV28 | - | - | TGTGCCAGCAGTGGCGGAGGATTTAGCCGCCATGGCTACACCTTC | CASSGGGFSRHGYTF
TRBJ2-7 | TRBV27 | - | - | TGTGCCAGCACTCTTAGGCACGGGTACGAGCAGTACTTC | CASTLRHGYEQYF
TRBJ2-1 | TRBV27 | TRBD2 | once | TGTGCCAGCGGCATTAATAGCGGGATCTGGGTGAATGAGCAGTTCTTC | CASGINSGIWVNEQFF
TRBJ1-2 | TRBV11-2 | - | - | TGTGCCAGCAGCCCAGCCGCGACAGCTAACTATGGCTACACCTTC | CASSPAATANYGYTF
TRBJ1-2 | TRBV15 | TRBD1 | - | TGTGCCACCAGCGGTTTCGGGACAGCGGATGGCTACACCTTC | CATSGFGTADGYTF
TRBJ2-7 | TRBV6-1 | - | - | TGTGCCAGCAGTGAGACTACGATTTACGAGCAGTACTTC | CASSETTIYEQYF
TRBJ1-5 | TRBV5-1 | - | - | TGCGCCAGCAGCTTGGAGGGAGGCAATCAGCCCCAGCATTTT | CASSLEGGNQPQHF
TRBJ1-1 | TRBV7-3 | - | - | TGTGCCAGCAGCTTGATGGGAGGGCCGAACACTGAAGCTTTCTTT | CASSLMGGPNTEAFF
TRBJ2-7 | TRBV7-2 | TRBD2 | - | TGTGCCAGCAGAACACACCCTAGCGGGGGATACTACGAGCAGTACTTC | CASRTHPSGGYYEQYF
TRBJ2-1 | TRBV7-9 | - | - | TGTGCCAGCAGCTTAGGTTCCGATGAGCAGTTCTTC | CASSLGSDEQFF
TRBJ2-3 | TRBV27 | - | - | TGTGCCAGCAGACCGGGGGGCGGACTAGATACGCAGTATTTT | CASRPGGGLDTQYF
TRBJ1-5 | TRBV5-8 | TRBD1 | - | TGTGCCAGCAGCAGGACAGGGGGAGGGCCCCAGCATTTT | CASSRTGGGPQHF
TRBJ2-1 | TRBV19 | TRBD2 | - | TGTGCCAGTAGTATAGGACTAGCGGGAGGGAGCTCCTACAATGAGCAGTTCTTC | CASSIGLAGGSSYNEQFF
TRBJ2-2 | TRBV11-2 | TRBD2 | - | TGTGCCAGCAGCCAAGGACTAGCGGGCACCACCGGGGAGCTGTTTTTT | CASSQGLAGTTGELFF
TRBJ2-7 | TRBV10-3 | - | once | TGTGCCATCCGCGGCGGAACCTCCTACGAGCAGTACTTC | CAIRGGTSYEQYF
TRBJ2-1 | TRBV7-2 | TRBD2 | - | TGTGCCAGCAGCGGGATAGGACTAGCGGGAGGCAATGAGCAGTTCTTC | CASSGIGLAGGNEQFF
TRBJ1-5 | TRBV6-1 | - | - | TGTGCCAGCAGTGAAGGTCTTGCGAGCAATCAGCCCCAGCATTTT | CASSEGLASNQPQHF
TRBJ2-7 | TRBV7-8 | TRBD1 | - | TGTGCCAGCAGCGACTCAGGACAGGGGAGCTACGAGCAGTACTTC | CASSDSGQGSYEQYF
TRBJ1-5 | TRBV11-2 | - | - | TGTGCCAGCAGCCGGCGACGGGATAGCAATCAGCCCCAGCATTTT | CASSRRRDSNQPQHF
TRBJ2-7 | TRBV2 | TRBD1 | - | TGTGCCAGCAGGGCACAGGGGGCTGGGCAGTACTTC | CASRAQGAGQYF
TRBJ2-7 | TRBV5-4 | - | - | TGTGCCAGCAGCTTGGGACAGAGCTCCTACGAGCAGTACTTC | CASSLGQSSYEQYF
TRBJ2-7 | TRBV4-1 | TRBD1 | - | TGCGCCAGCAGCCAAGTCCTGGGACAGGTGAACTCCTACGAGCAGTACTTC | CASSQVLGQVNSYEQYF
TRBJ1-1 | TRBV29-1 | TRBD1 | once | TGCAGCGCGGAGGGGACGACAGGGAGTGAAGCTTTCTTT | CSAEGTTGSEAFF
TRBJ1-5 | TRBV7-2 | - | - | TGTGCCAGCAGCTTAGTTCAGGGTTGGCAGCCCCAGCATTTT | CASSLVQGWQPQHF
TRBJ2-3 | TRBV15 | - | - | TGTGCCACCAGCAAGTACGAAGGAGGGCACTCGAATACGCAGTATTTT | CATSKYEGGHSNTQYF
TRBJ2-7 | TRBV28 | - | - | TGTGCCAGCAGTACCCCAAGGTTGAGGCAAAATGGCTACGAGCAGTACTTC | CASSTPRLRQNGYEQYF
TRBJ2-7 | TRBV7-6 | TRBD2 | once | TGTGCCAGCAGCTTAGCGTTGGCTAGCGGGATCCACGAGCAGTACTTC | CASSLALASGIHEQYF
TRBJ2-2 | TRBV4-1 | TRBD1 | - | TGCGCCAGCAGCCCCGGGACAGGGTCTGGGGAGCTGTTTTTT | CASSPGTGSGELFF
TRBJ2-1 | TRBV19 | TRBD1 | - | TGTGCCAGTAGTCGGGACAGGATCAACAATGAGCAGTTCTTC | CASSRDRINNEQFF